This T cell receptor (beta chain) was captured in a study of radiotherapy plus CTLA-4 blockade in lung cancer. As for the study in general: Objective responses arose in over 15% of patients, and around 30% experienced disease control. Study-wide points: An expansion of tumor-derived TCR clones occurred in blood after radiotherapy plus ipilimumab. According to reports, early shifts in blood T cell clones, alongside interferon-beta, forecast response most accurately.

It was focal radiation plus CTLA-4 blockade with ipilimumab that patients with chemo-refractory metastatic non-small-cell lung cancer received. Turning to this clone: Its antigen remains unknown.

Clones were sequenced by immunoSEQ multiplex PCR, and TCRdb holds only the in-frame ones, with some missing. Among 81,000 or so clones listed, around 86% were seen once. This clonotype was obtained from a human donor with non-small cell lung cancer that progressed on radiotherapy plus ipilimumab. The material was peripheral blood, obtained from a patient treated with radiotherapy plus ipilimumab.

Written as DNA, the CDR3 is TGTGCCAGCAGCAAAGCTGGCTCCTACGAGCAGTACTTC. Translating it yields CASSKAGSYEQYF. The chain joins TRBV28 to TRBJ2-7; D is unresolved. This CDR3 has 13 residues. V lost 6 bases and J 0 bases, leaving 9 bases between the germline ends. CDR1 and CDR2 (germline): MDHEN, SYDVKM.